This record looks at one TCR beta chain sequence and its context. Distinct nucleotide sequences in the sample also encode this CDR3. This entry is derived from a study of shared clonotypes between healthy human individuals. The germline CDR1 and CDR2 sequences are MGHDK and SYGVNS. Trimming cost V 1 base and J 4 bases, with 5 bases left between them. There are 12 residues in the CDR3. In the naive CD8 group, cells lacked CD45RO and were positively selected for CCR7, so terminally differentiated effector memory CD45RA+ cells were left out. Profiled with immunoSEQ multiplex PCR; TCRdb holds only in-frame clones, not every one. The sample holds roughly 2.1 million clones; 85% to 95% are singletons and the top ten take 1.5% to 2%.

The sample comprised naive CD8+ T cells from PBMCs. The sequence derives from a man aged 18-30 years in good health. Some clones in this sample may be carry-over from other donors' samples. This rearrangement joins TRBV25-1 to TRBJ2-7, with TRBD2 as a possible D gene (5 bases). The DNA of the CDR3 is TGTGCCAGCAGTGAATCGGGGTACGAGCAGTACTTC. It yields the protein CASSESGYEQYF.